This TCR beta chain was identified during a study of T cell responses to AZD1222 COVID-19 vaccine. Assay: immunoSEQ multiplex PCR; the TCRdb copy retains only in-frame clones and omits some. The sample consists of 95,000 to 150,000 clones, about 90% of them appearing once. The study's findings and limits: The study reported that nearly half of spike-specific TCRs target unmutated variant regions. Breadth and depth of Spike-specific TCRs rose after two AZD1222 doses. Most donors were white British, females outnumbered males, and clonal diversity was possibly underestimated.

The trim removed 4 bases at V and 9 bases at J, leaving 6 bases unmatched. The CDR3 loop spans 13 amino acids. CDR1 SGHRS and CDR2 YFSETQ come from the germline V gene. In the case of this clone: Its antigen is as yet unknown.

This receptor was taken from an adult in good health. The sequencing here drew on peripheral blood, taken on day 0 of AZD1222 vaccination. The V gene is TRBV5-1, the J gene TRBJ2-1, with 8 bases matching TRBD2. CDR3 DNA: TGCGCCAGCAGCCCCGGGGCGGGGGGTGAGCAGTTCTTC. It translates to CASSPGAGGEQFF. Variable domain in full (rest from reference TRBV5-1 and TRBJ2-1): KAGVTQTPRYLIKTRGQQVTLSCSPISGHRSVSWYQQTPGQGLQFLFEYFSETQRNKGNFPGRFSGRQFSNSRSEMNVSTLELGDSALYLCASSPGAGGEQFFGPGTRLTVL.